This entry lists 12 T cell receptor beta chains sequenced from one sample in a study of CD8 T cells in Susac syndrome. RNA amounts of about 0.45 to 1 ug underwent reverse transcription with random hexamers. TCRdb itself ran the immunoSEQ multiplex PCR reads through MiXCR, one entry per CDR3 protein. The sample shows about 150,000 distinct CDR3 sequences, approximately 95% of them seen only once. The source material was CD4+ T cells from PBMCs. The source of these receptors is a human donor with Susac syndrome.

The chain combines TRBV13 with TRBJ2-1; the match to TRBD2 covers 9 bases. The V gene end was trimmed by 5 bases and the J gene end by 4 bases; junction bases not matched to a gene: 12. Germline V lookup: CDR1 PRHDT, CDR2 FYEKMQ (reference sequence). This CDR3 is 17 amino acids long. CDR3 region: CASSRRNPSGEYNEQFF. The CDR3 nucleotides read TGTGCCAGCAGCCGTAGGAACCCTAGCGGGGAATACAATGAGCAGTTCTTC.

The chain uses TRBV7-6 and TRBJ1-1; the D gene is possibly TRBD1 (5 bases). V dropped 4 bases and J dropped 7 bases, with 10 bases sitting between them. In germline, CDR1 is SGHVS, CDR2 FNYEAQ. CDR3 length equals 12 residues. For the CDR3, the DNA is TGTGCCAGCAGCTCGGGGCTAAATGAAGCTTTCTTT. Protein sequence: CASSSGLNEAFF.

The chain uses TRBV7-8 and TRBJ1-3; D remains ambiguous. V was clipped by 5 bases and J by 4 bases, with 12 bases between them. The CDR3 is 14 residues long. Germline CDR1 reads SGHVS; CDR2 reads FQNEAQ. In DNA, the CDR3 is TGTGCCAGCAGCCCCGCGACTGCAGGAAACACCATATATTTT. Protein sequence: CASSPATAGNTIYF.

The J gene is TRBJ2-2, the V gene TRBV29-1; the D gene is possibly TRBD1 (5 bases). Germline V gene data show CDR1 as SQVTM and CDR2 as ANQGSEA. The CDR3 is 12 amino acids. Trimming took off 7 bases at V and 5 bases at J, with 11 bases between the two ends. Here the CDR3 DNA reads TGCAGCGGTTCCAGGGAAACCGGGGAGCTGTTTTTT. Translation gives CSGSRETGELFF.

The gene calls are TRBV10-3 and TRBJ2-7; TRBD2 might be the D (5 bases). Germline V gives CDR1 ENHRY, CDR2 SYGVKD. Trimming left V 5 bases short and J 5 bases short, with 7 bases between. This CDR3 has 11 amino acids. The CDR3 DNA sequence: TGTGCCATCAGTCCCGGGAACGAGCAGTACTTC. Protein: CAISPGNEQYF.

The rearrangement links TRBV5-1 to TRBJ2-5, with 7 bases lining up with TRBD2. V shed 3 bases and J 5 bases; nucleotides not matched to a gene: 10. The CDR3 loop spans 15 amino acids. Germline CDR1 SGHRS, CDR2 YFSETQ. This CDR3 reads CASSSTSASSETQYF. The CDR3 nucleotides are TGCGCCAGCAGCTCCACTAGCGCGTCCTCGGAGACCCAGTACTTC.

The chain combines TRBV7-2 with TRBJ1-1; tentatively, D is TRBD1 (5 bases). The germline gives CDR1 SGHTA, CDR2 FQGNSA. This CDR3 has 13 amino acids. V lost 1 base to trimming and J lost 13 bases, with 16 bases between them. The CDR3: CASSLVGRDWVFF. The CDR3, as DNA: TGTGCCAGCAGCTTAGTTGGCAGGGATTGGGTTTTCTTT.

This clonotype was observed a single time. This chain joins TRBV14 and TRBJ1-5; D is undetermined. Per germline, CDR1 SGHDN and CDR2 FVKESK. CDR3 length: 13 amino acids. V was pared by 4 bases and J by 3 bases, with 7 bases between. The CDR3 bases are TGTGCCAGCAGCCTAGCGGTCAATCAGCCCCAGCATTTT. Protein product: CASSLAVNQPQHF.

The rearrangement joins TRBV5-1 to TRBJ1-5, with 9 bases matching TRBD1. This CDR3 is 15 amino acids long. From germline, CDR1 is SGHRS and CDR2 YFSETQ. With 3 bases clipped from V and 5 bases from J, the junction kept 6 bases outside the gene matches. CDR3 amino acids: CASSSTGGGDQPQHF. The CDR3 bases are TGCGCCAGCAGCTCCACAGGGGGCGGCGATCAGCCCCAGCATTTT. The variable domain in full, completed from reference TRBV5-1 and TRBJ1-5, reads KAGVTQTPRYLIKTRGQQVTLSCSPISGHRSVSWYQQTPGQGLQFLFEYFSETQRNKGNFPGRFSGRQFSNSRSEMNVSTLELGDSALYLCASSSTGGGDQPQHFGDGTRLSIL.

The chain couples TRBV3-1 to TRBJ2-2, with D possibly being TRBD1 (6 bases). The CDR3 has 15 amino acids. Looked up from germline, CDR1 is LGHDT and CDR2 is YNNKEL (reference sequence). V was shortened by 3 bases and J by 4 bases, with 12 bases between the two germline ends. CDR3 bases: TGTGCCAGCAGCCAGCAGGGGACCCTCACCGGGGAGCTGTTTTTT. Translating gives CASSQQGTLTGELFF.

The genes are TRBV7-2 and TRBJ2-7; D call uncertain. V was trimmed by 5 bases and J by 0 bases, leaving 11 bases between them. The CDR3 has 14 residues. Looked up from germline, CDR1 is SGHTA and CDR2 is FQGNSA. Here the CDR3 reads CASSRRSSSYEQYF. In DNA form, the CDR3 reads TGTGCCAGCAGCCGCAGGTCGTCCTCCTACGAGCAGTACTTC.

The chain carries TRBV7-9 and TRBJ2-1; 9 positions agree with TRBD1. Germline V gives CDR1 SEHNR, CDR2 FQNEAQ (reference sequence). CDR3 length: 15 residues. Trimming took 0 bases from V and 5 from J; bases not matched to a gene: 2. The CDR3, as DNA: TGTGCCAGCAGCTTAGCCGGGACAGGGAACAATGAGCAGTTCTTC. Residues: CASSLAGTGNNEQFF.